This T cell receptor (beta chain) was captured in a study of CD8 T cells in Susac syndrome (dated by TCRdb to between 2017 and 2020). Broadly, across the study: The study used repertoire sequencing to test whether antigen drove CD8+ T cell activation and differentiation in Susac syndrome. CD8+ T cell repertoire clonality was compared between about a dozen healthy donors, approximately 14 Susac syndrome patients and around 15 multiple sclerosis patients. Study-wide findings and limitations: The TCR sequencing and HLA analysis was acknowledged to have included a relatively small number of individuals.

Peripheral blood CD8+ and CD4+ T cells from healthy donors, Susac syndrome patients and multiple sclerosis patients were profiled using high-throughput TCR beta sequencing. The healthy donors served as controls matched for age and sex. CD8+ TEMRA cells were enriched by FACS, while bulk CD8+ and CD4+ T cells were purified by magnetic negative isolation. Blood was drawn into EDTA tubes, processed within 24 hours, and PBMCs were isolated by density gradient centrifugation. PBMCs intended for TCR sequencing were cryopreserved in liquid nitrogen and thawed later in a water bath at 37 degrees C. Purity of sorted or isolated CD4+, CD8+ and CD8+ TEMRA cells was at least 90%. Regarding this clonotype: Its antigen is currently not known. Per-nucleotide qualities are absent, and no much larger clonotype sits a single base away.

RNA was extracted with the RNeasy kit and roughly 0.45 to 1 ug was reverse transcribed using random hexamers. The immunoSEQ multiplex PCR assay, covering 54 Vbeta and 13 Jbeta segments, was used to amplify TCR beta CDR3 regions. Bias from PCR amplification was corrected by using a synthetic template baseline for primer optimization and for computational correction. The published analysis was carried out like this. Reads were assigned to V, D and J genes according to IMGT and analyzed in immunoSEQ Analyzer, with only productive sequences retained. To calculate clonality, Shannon entropy was normalized by log2 of the number of productive unique sequences and then subtracted from one. For each patient and control, public and private clones were evaluated within the 100 most prevalent clones. Clones were defined as Susac-specific when absent from the healthy and MS cohorts, from 1052 published viral clones and from other ImmuneACCESS disease sequences. TCRdb reprocessed the public reads (quality trimming at Q25 with fastp, clone calling with MiXCR) and kept in-frame beta chains. Merged by CDR3 protein, the rows form single entries marked with the most common genes and DNA. TCRdb's processing, not the study's, gives the V and J calls here. In this sample the table shows 27,000 or so distinct CDR3 sequences, around 95% of which occur a single time. The ten largest clones add up to 0.25% to 0.3% of the sample.

This TCR derives from a human donor in good health. Sequenced input: CD8+ T cells from PBMCs.

The nucleotides are TGTGCCAGCGCGGACAGGTCCACTGACCAGCCCCAGCATTTT. It translates as CASADRSTDQPQHF. The chain joins TRBV6-5 to TRBJ1-5, with 7 bases in between that match TRBD1. Its CDR3 holds 14 amino acids, cysteine through phenylalanine. The kept DNA is CDR3 alone, 42 bases in frame from the first base. The germline V end is reduced by 8 bases and the J end by 7 bases; junction bases left unmatched: 11. The germline V gene provides CDR1 MNHEY and CDR2 SVGAGI.